This TCR beta chain derives from a study of blood T cell repertoires in COVID-19 (dated by TCRdb to 2020 to 2021). About the full investigation: Samples from collaborators originated in the United States, Italy and Spain and spanned both the acute and convalescent phases of COVID-19. The material from the prospective study consisted of cDNA or gDNA derived from T cells, B-cell-depleted T cells, or PBMCs. Subjects who had been exposed to COVID-19, were actively infected with it, or had recovered from it provided the deeply sampled blood TCRbeta repertoires that made up the dataset. The repertoires were released in a freely available public database meant as a resource for research on the immune response to SARS-CoV-2. The samples were drawn from the first 160 participants of the ongoing ImmuneRACE study and from some 1,300 subjects provided by 6 global collaborators. Sample metadata almost always included a de-identified subject ID, COVID-19 status, age in years and sex. Where available, HLA class I and class II types were taken from metadata supplied by the sample provider and were not determined by assay-based typing.

Regarding this clone: The specificity of this receptor is unknown. No base qualities exist here, and no much larger clone lies one base off it.

Participants in the prospective study were aged 18 to 89 years, lived in some 24 United States geographic areas, and enrolled through a virtual design. In the prospective study, participants were assigned to cohorts based on the clinical history participants reported in a screening survey and a study questionnaire. Recovered participants in ImmuneRACE Cohort 3 were defined as having two consecutive negative NP/OP PCR tests, clearance from a healthcare professional, or resolution of symptoms. In the prospective study, mobile phlebotomists collected whole blood, serum and a nasopharyngeal or oropharyngeal swab from each participant. Over a roughly 2-month period, participants in the prospective study had the option of providing additional blood draws and questionnaires. Blood samples from the prospective study were shipped frozen or at room temperature prior to DNA extraction. The CDR3 contains 15 residues, cysteine and phenylalanine counted. Just the 45-base CDR3 DNA is kept, in frame starting at base 1. Germline trimming amounts to 4 bases on V and 1 base on J, with 6 as the count of junction bases outside the gene matches. CDR1 and CDR2, per the germline V gene, are SGHTA and FQGNSA.

The immunoSEQ Assay, a bias-controlled multiplex PCR, was used to amplify TCRbeta CDR3 regions from genomic DNA. Per the authors' processing: Nucleated cell counts per sample were estimated from amplification of reference gene primers within the assay. To quantify the absolute abundance of each unique TCRbeta CDR3 rearrangement, sequence reads were collapsed and filtered. Productive Simpson clonality was computed per sample as the square root of Simpson's diversity index over productive rearrangements. In its TCRdb copy, this immuneACCESS table keeps in-frame sequences only and misses some clones. Where compared with another copy, unresolved V genes explain less than half of these, and the others have no known cause. V, J and clone size derive from that table, while D and trimming were established from the DNA sequence. In this sample the table shows approximately 200,000 clones, roughly four fifths of which occur a single time. The ten top clones hold about an eighth of the sample.

Study-wide findings and limitations: Clinical and demographic metadata were provided uncurated, with the amount varying by source and participant.

This receptor was identified in a man in his forties who had recovered from COVID-19. The source material was PBMCs or T cells enriched from blood (not recorded which). The chain employs TRBV7-2 and TRBJ1-1; TRBD1 fits 7 bases in the junction. The CDR3 in this case is CASSSSGTANTEAFF. In nucleotides, the sequence is TGTGCCAGCAGCTCGTCCGGGACAGCGAACACTGAAGCTTTCTTT. Supplemented by the reference TRBV7-2 and TRBJ1-1 proteins around the CDR3, the complete variable domain is GAGVSQSPSNKVTEKGKDVELRCDPISGHTALYWYRQSLGQGLEFLIYFQGNSAPDKSGLPSDRFSAERTGGSVSTLTIQRTQQEDSAVYLCASSSSGTANTEAFFGQGTRLTVV.